This T cell receptor beta chain was found in a study of blood T cell repertoires in COVID-19. About the research overall: Material from acute and convalescent COVID-19 was sourced from the United States, Italy and Spain.

Sequencing used immunoSEQ multiplex PCR; TCRdb keeps in-frame clones, though not all of them. The sample shows under 70,000 clones, about 88% of them seen only once. The Seattle site enrolled patients during active infection and followed them longitudinally. This clone appeared once. V lost 4 bases and J lost 8; bases outside the gene matches: 10. The V gene's germline CDR1 is LGHNA and CDR2 YSLEER. The CDR3 extends over 16 amino acids. The gene calls are TRBV4-3 and TRBJ2-1; TRBD2 aligns across 11 bases. The sequenced material came from peripheral blood. This TCR came from a woman aged 55-70 years with COVID-19, enrolled during active disease. CDR3 region: CASSPQLAGAAHEQFF. For the CDR3, the DNA is TGCGCCAGCAGCCCGCAACTAGCGGGAGCGGCCCATGAGCAGTTCTTC.